This entry describes one T cell receptor beta chain. In the study's own analysis: Amplification of reference gene primers was used by the study to estimate nucleated cell counts. Profiled with immunoSEQ multiplex PCR; TCRdb holds only in-frame clones, not every one. V, J and clone size reflect that table, while D and trimming were determined from the DNA. The table includes under 250,000 clones, approximately 81% detected once. The data originate from a study of blood T cell repertoires in COVID-19. Across the whole study: COVID-19 samples collected from the United States, Italy and Spain covered acute and convalescent phases.

The CDR3 is 14 amino acids. Germline CDR1 is SGDLS and CDR2 is YYNGEE. The V and J ends lost 0 bases and 6 bases respectively, with 9 bases between them. The TCR comes from a woman of 80 years or more with acute or convalescent COVID-19. This chain joins TRBV9 and TRBJ2-2; no clear D gene. Sequenced sample: peripheral blood. The CDR3 DNA is TGTGCCAGCAGCGTAGTAGATACGTCCGGGGAGCTGTTTTTT. This gives the protein CASSVVDTSGELFF.